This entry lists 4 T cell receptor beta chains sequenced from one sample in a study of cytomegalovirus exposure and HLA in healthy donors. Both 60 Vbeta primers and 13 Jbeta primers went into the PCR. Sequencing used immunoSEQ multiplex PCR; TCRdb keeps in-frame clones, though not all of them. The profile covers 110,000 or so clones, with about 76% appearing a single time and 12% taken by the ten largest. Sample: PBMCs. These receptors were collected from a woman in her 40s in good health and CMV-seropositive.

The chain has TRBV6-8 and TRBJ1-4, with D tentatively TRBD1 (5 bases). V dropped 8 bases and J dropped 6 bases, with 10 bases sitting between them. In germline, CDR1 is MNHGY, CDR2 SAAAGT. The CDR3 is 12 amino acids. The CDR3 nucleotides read TGTGCCAGCTTCCGGGGGGATGAAAAACTGTTTTTT. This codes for CASFRGDEKLFF.

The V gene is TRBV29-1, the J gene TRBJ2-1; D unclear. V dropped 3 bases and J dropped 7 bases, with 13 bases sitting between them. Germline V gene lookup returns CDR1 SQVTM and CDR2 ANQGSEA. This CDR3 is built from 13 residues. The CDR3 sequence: CSVDPLRGNEQFF. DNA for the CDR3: TGCAGCGTTGACCCCCTCCGAGGTAATGAGCAGTTCTTC.

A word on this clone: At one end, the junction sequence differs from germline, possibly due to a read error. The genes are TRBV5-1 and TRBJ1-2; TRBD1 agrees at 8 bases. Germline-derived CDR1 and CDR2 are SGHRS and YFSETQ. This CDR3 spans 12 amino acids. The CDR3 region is CTSRDRPYGYTF. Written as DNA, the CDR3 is TGCACCAGCAGGGACAGGCCTTATGGCTACACCTTC.

The chain's CDR3 is CASQRQGNTEAFF. The CDR3 bases are TGTGCCAGTCAGAGACAGGGGAACACTGAAGCTTTCTTT. The chain couples TRBV6-5 to TRBJ1-1; 7 nucleotides align to TRBD1. The CDR3 is made up of 13 amino acids. V was clipped by 9 bases and J by 1 base; unmatched bases: 5. CDR1 and CDR2 (germline): MNHEY, SVGAGI.